These 27 T cell receptor beta chains were sequenced from one sample in a study of cytomegalovirus exposure and HLA in healthy donors. Measured with immunoSEQ multiplex PCR; TCRdb has only the in-frame clones, and not every one. The data show roughly 100,000 clones, with approximately 81% seen just once and approximately 22% held by the top ten. The sample consisted of PBMCs. All receptors come from a man aged 18 to 29 in good health and CMV-seropositive.

CDR3 nucleotide sequence: TGTGCCAGCAGTGGAAACAGAGGGACTGAAGCTTTCTTT. Translating gives CASSGNRGTEAFF. V is TRBV2 and J is TRBJ1-1, with no clear D. V was shortened by 4 bases and J by 5 bases, with 11 bases between the two germline ends. There are 13 residues in the CDR3. Germline V CDR1 and CDR2: SNHLY, FYNNEI.

The chain recombines TRBV9 with TRBJ2-7; the match to TRBD1 covers 7 bases. This CDR3 contains 14 residues. J was trimmed by 3 bases and V by 2 bases; bases with no gene match: 5. Per the germline V gene, CDR1 is SGDLS and CDR2 is YYNGEE. CDR3 nucleotides: TGTGCCAGCAGCGTCGCGACAGGGAACTACGAGCAGTACTTC. This codes for CASSVATGNYEQYF.

Only a few counts were recorded for this clone. Here the CDR3 DNA reads TGTGCCAGCTCACCACCCGGCAGGGGTCCCTCGGAGCAGTACTTC. Its translation is CASSPPGRGPSEQYF. The chain carries TRBV18 and TRBJ2-7; TRBD1 might be the D (6 bases). Germline V gene sequence: CDR1 KGHSH, CDR2 LQKENI. Trimming took 0 bases from V and 7 from J, leaving 16 bases between them. The CDR3 has 15 amino acids.

The chain links TRBV4-1 to TRBJ2-2; D might be TRBD2 (5 bases). Germline V lookup: CDR1 MGHRA, CDR2 YSYEKL. With 1 base removed from V and 0 bases from J, the gap between germline ends came to 12 bases. CDR3 length: 17 residues. CDR3 nucleotide sequence: TGCGCCAGCAGCCAAGGACCAGTGGAGGCGAACACCGGGGAGCTGTTTTTT. Translated: CASSQGPVEANTGELFF.

The J gene is TRBJ1-5, the V gene TRBV28, with TRBD1 matching 9 bases. Unmatched junction bases numbered 6, after V lost 7 bases and J lost 5 bases. The CDR3 contains 14 residues. Germline V gene data show CDR1 as MDHEN and CDR2 as SYDVKM. CDR3 residues: CASKTGGKDQPQHF. Written as DNA, the CDR3 is TGTGCCAGCAAGACAGGGGGTAAGGATCAGCCCCAGCATTTT.

V usage is TRBV30 and J usage is TRBJ2-7, with 7 bases aligning to TRBD2. The CDR3 consists of 17 residues. V gave up 3 bases and J gave up 3 bases; unmatched junction bases: 17. Per germline, CDR1 GTSNPN and CDR2 SVGIG (reference sequence). The CDR3 DNA is TGTGCCTGGAGGCCACGGATGGGAGGGTGGAGGATCTACGAGCAGTACTTC. It specifies CAWRPRMGGWRIYEQYF.

The rearrangement joins TRBV5-4 to TRBJ1-2, with D possibly matching TRBD1 (5 bases). CDR1 is SGHNT and CDR2 is YYREEE in the germline V gene (reference sequence). Trimming pared 4 bases from V and 0 bases from J, leaving 22 bases between. The CDR3 has 18 amino acids. CDR3 residues: CASSPGGSGVLANYGYTF. CDR3 DNA sequence: TGTGCCAGCAGCCCGGGCGGATCGGGGGTTTTAGCTAACTATGGCTACACCTTC.

The chain recombines TRBV6-5 with TRBJ1-4; a weak D match, TRBD1 (5 bases). Trimming took off 4 bases at V and 10 bases at J, with 10 bases between the two ends. The CDR3 totals 12 residues. Germline V lookup: CDR1 MNHEY, CDR2 SVGAGI. The CDR3, as DNA: TGTGCCAGCAGTTCGTCAGGGCGAAAACTGTTTTTT. Residues: CASSSSGRKLFF.

This clone appeared many times. The chain is built from TRBV7-3 and TRBJ1-4; TRBD1 aligns across 7 bases. Germline CDR1 and CDR2: SGHTA and FQGTGA. CDR3 length equals 16 residues. The V segment lost 5 bases and the J segment 3 bases; nucleotides outside the gene matches: 9. This CDR3 reads CASSATGRGSNEKLFF. CDR3 coding DNA: TGTGCCAGCAGCGCGACAGGGAGAGGGTCTAATGAAAAACTGTTTTTT.

V and J are TRBV11-3 and TRBJ2-7, with TRBD1 as a possible D gene (5 bases). Trimming removed 0 bases from V and 1 base from J, with 10 bases in between. Germline V CDR1 and CDR2: SGHNT, YENEEA. This CDR3 comprises 15 residues. The CDR3: CASSLDGRQSYEQYV. CDR3 in DNA: TGTGCCAGCAGCTTAGATGGTCGACAGTCCTACGAGCAGTACGTC.

This CDR3 reads CASSRRPGHGELFF. Written as DNA, the CDR3 is TGCGCCAGCAGCCGCCGCCCAGGGCACGGGGAGCTGTTTTTT. The chain couples TRBV5-1 to TRBJ2-2, with D maybe TRBD1 (5 bases). Trimming stripped 4 bases from V and 7 bases from J, with 14 bases between. The CDR3 has 14 residues. Germline V gene lookup returns CDR1 SGHRS and CDR2 YFSETQ.

The CDR3 loop is CASSYFGSGTEAFF. Here the CDR3 DNA reads TGTGCCAGCAGTTACTTCGGGAGCGGCACTGAAGCTTTCTTT. The V call is TRBV27, the J call TRBJ1-1; D unresolved. CDR3 length: 14 amino acids. Germline CDR1 reads MNHEY; CDR2 reads SMNVEV (reference sequence). Trimming removed 4 bases from V and 4 bases from J, with 13 bases in between.

The rearrangement uses TRBV4-1 and TRBJ1-4, with D hard to call. This CDR3 region has 15 residues. CDR1 and CDR2 from the germline V gene are MGHRA and YSYEKL. With 6 bases removed from V and 0 bases from J, the gap between germline ends came to 11 bases. CDR3 bases: TGCGCCAGCAGTCGGGTCACCACAACTAATGAAAAACTGTTTTTT. Translating gives CASSRVTTTNEKLFF.

The CDR3 sequence is CASSPGQLNIQYF. CDR3 sequence (DNA): TGTGCCAGCAGCCCGGGACAGCTGAACATTCAGTACTTC. The rearrangement joins TRBV28 to TRBJ2-4; 7 bases are a match to TRBD1. V lost 6 bases, J lost 7 bases, and 6 bases stayed unmatched. Per germline, CDR1 MDHEN and CDR2 SYDVKM. CDR3 size: 13 residues.

This chain uses TRBV7-9 with TRBJ2-3; no firm D call. Per germline, CDR1 SEHNR and CDR2 FQNEAQ (reference sequence). V was trimmed by 1 base and J by 3 bases, leaving 14 bases between them. This CDR3 spans 16 amino acids. This chain's CDR3 is CASSLGTAGGTDTQYF. The CDR3 DNA is TGTGCCAGCAGCTTAGGTACAGCAGGTGGTACAGATACGCAGTATTTT.

This clone was detected once. The V call is TRBV18, the J call TRBJ2-5, with D possibly being TRBD1 (5 bases). The CDR3 has 16 amino acids. Trimming shortened V by 2 bases and J by 1 base, and 14 bases separated the two germline ends. Germline values: CDR1 KGHSH, CDR2 LQKENI. The DNA for the CDR3 is TGTGCCAGCTCACCAGGGGTAGGGGTGCCCCAAGAGACCCAGTACTTC. This gives the protein CASSPGVGVPQETQYF.

The V call is TRBV6-1, the J call TRBJ2-5, with 8 bases that match TRBD2. V was clipped by 6 bases and J by 6 bases; unmatched bases: 6. Germline-derived CDR1 and CDR2 are MNHNS and SASEGT. The CDR3 runs 13 residues. The DNA of the CDR3 is TGTGCCAGCAGGCCGGGAGGGTCGAAGACCCAGTACTTC. Protein product: CASRPGGSKTQYF.

This clone has a handful of counts. The rearrangement uses TRBV7-9 and TRBJ2-7, with D perhaps matching TRBD1 (6 bases). The V gene's germline CDR1 is SEHNR and CDR2 FQNEAQ (reference sequence). Trimming removed 6 bases from V and 2 bases from J, with 11 bases in between. This CDR3 is 13 amino acids long. CDR3 nucleotide sequence: TGTGCCAGCAGTCCGGGACACACCTACGAGCAGTACTTC. It specifies CASSPGHTYEQYF. The full variable domain, its missing parts supplied by reference TRBV7-9 and TRBJ2-7, is DTGVSQNPRHKITKRGQNVTFRCDPISEHNRLYWYRQTLGQGPEFLTYFQNEAQLEKSRLLSDRFSAERPKGSFSTLEIQRTEQGDSAMYLCASSPGHTYEQYFGPGTRLTVT.

The V call is TRBV5-1, the J call TRBJ1-4; no definite D call. The CDR3 covers 14 residues. Germline V gene data show CDR1 as SGHRS and CDR2 as YFSETQ. The V and J ends lost 2 bases and 0 bases respectively, with 5 bases between them. In nucleotides, the CDR3 is TGCGCCAGCAGCTTTTCCACAACTAATGAAAAACTGTTTTTT. The encoded protein is CASSFSTTNEKLFF.

The count of this clone is one. The CDR3 nucleotides read TGTGCCAGCAGTACCAGGACATGGCCGAACACTGAAGCTTTCTTT. Encoded protein: CASSTRTWPNTEAFF. The chain links TRBV28 to TRBJ1-1; possible D gene TRBD1, 5 bases. The V end lost 5 bases, the J end lost 1 base, and 14 bases lay between the germline ends. CDR1 MDHEN and CDR2 SYDVKM come from the germline V gene. This CDR3 comprises 15 residues.

The CDR3 nucleotides read TGCGCCAGCAGCCCACGGGGACAGCTGATCTACGAGCAGTACTTC. Amino acid sequence: CASSPRGQLIYEQYF. This chain connects TRBV5-1 to TRBJ2-7, with 7 positions matching TRBD1. The CDR3 spans 15 residues. CDR1 and CDR2 (germline): SGHRS, YFSETQ. J lost 3 bases, V lost 4 bases, and 10 bases had no gene match.

The chain uses TRBV15 and TRBJ1-2, with 7 bases matching TRBD1. Germline V gene sequence: CDR1 LNHNV, CDR2 YYDKDF (reference sequence). Losses at the gene ends were 0 bases for V and 4 bases for J; bases not matched to a gene: 2. The CDR3 totals 14 residues. In nucleotides, the CDR3 is TGTGCCACCAGCAGAGAAAGGACAGGCTATGGCTACACCTTC. It translates to CATSRERTGYGYTF.

The chain combines TRBV28 with TRBJ1-1; D may be TRBD1 (6 bases). Trimming stripped 9 bases from V and 6 bases from J, with 14 bases between. The CDR3 extends over 12 amino acids. Germline-derived CDR1 and CDR2 are MDHEN and SYDVKM. The CDR3, as DNA: TGTGCCAGTGGACAGCTTTACGCTGAAGCTTTCTTT. Its translation is CASGQLYAEAFF. The variable domain in full, completed from reference TRBV28 and TRBJ1-1, reads DVKVTQSSRYLVKRTGEKVFLECVQDMDHENMFWYRQDPGLGLRLIYFSYDVKMKEKGDIPEGYSVSREKKERFSLILESASTNQTSMYLCASGQLYAEAFFGQGTRLTVV.

The chain recombines TRBV4-1 with TRBJ2-7; D is possibly TRBD2 (6 bases). CDR1 is MGHRA and CDR2 is YSYEKL in the germline V gene. This CDR3 has 14 amino acids. With 3 bases removed from V and 1 base from J, the gap between germline ends came to 10 bases. CDR3 sequence: CASSQEGWSYEQYF. The CDR3 bases are TGCGCCAGCAGCCAGGAGGGATGGTCCTACGAGCAGTACTTC.

The chain joins TRBV2 to TRBJ2-1; D is perhaps TRBD2 (6 bases). V shed 8 bases and J shed 6 bases, with 23 bases lying between them. Germline V CDR1 and CDR2: SNHLY, FYNNEI. This CDR3 contains 16 residues. Written as DNA, the CDR3 is TGTGCCAGCGAGGTTAGATCGGGGGTAAGGGCCAATGAGCAGTTCTTC. Translation: CASEVRSGVRANEQFF.

As concerns this clone: At the DNA level, this CDR3 is encoded by other sequences in the same sample as well. The chain uses TRBV9 and TRBJ2-1; D perhaps matches TRBD2 (6 bases). Trimming left V 0 bases short and J 0 bases short, with 7 bases between. The CDR3 consists of 15 residues. CDR1 SGDLS and CDR2 YYNGEE come from the germline V gene. CDR3 DNA sequence: TGTGCCAGCAGCGTAGCCGGGGGCTCCTACAATGAGCAGTTCTTC. This gives the protein CASSVAGGSYNEQFF.

The chain combines TRBV10-3 with TRBJ2-2; D may be TRBD2 (7 bases). Trimming took off 8 bases at V and 5 bases at J, with 18 bases between the two ends. CDR1 and CDR2 (germline): ENHRY, SYGVKD. CDR3 length: 15 amino acids. CDR3 loop: CAIGGRGGETGELFF. The CDR3 region has the DNA TGTGCCATCGGCGGGCGAGGGGGGGAGACCGGGGAGCTGTTTTTT.